This TCR beta chain was identified in a study of T cells after yellow fever vaccination. Study-wide results and caveats: From the bulk population, abundant clonotypes could contaminate and appear within FACS-sorted repertoires. Compared with primary, the secondary response was weaker and peaked at day 5, not 15. After the booster, around 95% of CD4 and about nine tenths of CD8 primary-response clones were re-detected.

CDR1 and CDR2 from the germline V gene are MNHEY and SVGAGI. V lost 6 bases, J lost 7 bases, and 5 bases stayed unmatched. This CDR3 is 12 amino acids long. UMIs were added to TCR cDNA along with a universal primer site when it was made by 5'RACE template switching. MiXCR was run by TCRdb on the 5' RACE reads, yielding one entry per CDR3 protein. The sample yields 300,000 to 400,000 distinct CDR3 sequences, approximately 5.7% seen once. Regarding this clonotype: The target antigen is unknown.

The chain recombines TRBV6-5 with TRBJ1-2, with 7 bases that match TRBD1. Sample: PBMCs, taken 5 days after the yellow fever booster vaccination. This clonotype originated in a man aged 25 to 40 who received the YFV17D yellow fever vaccine. The CDR3, as DNA: TGTGCCAGCAGCGATGACAGGGCTGGCTACACCTTC. Amino acids: CASSDDRAGYTF.